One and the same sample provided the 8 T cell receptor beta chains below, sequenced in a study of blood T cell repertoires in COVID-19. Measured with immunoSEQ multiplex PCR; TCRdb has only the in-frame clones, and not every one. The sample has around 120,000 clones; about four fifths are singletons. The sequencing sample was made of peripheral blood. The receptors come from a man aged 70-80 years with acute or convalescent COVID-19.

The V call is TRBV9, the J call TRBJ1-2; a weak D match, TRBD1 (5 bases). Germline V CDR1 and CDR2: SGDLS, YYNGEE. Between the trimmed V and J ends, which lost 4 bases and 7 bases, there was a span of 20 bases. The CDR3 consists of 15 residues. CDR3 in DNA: TGTGCCAGCAGCCCCCCCTATGAAGGGGTAGGTGGCTACACCTTC. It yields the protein CASSPPYEGVGGYTF. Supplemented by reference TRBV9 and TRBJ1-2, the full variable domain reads DSGVTQTPKHLITATGQRVTLRCSPRSGDLSVYWYQQSLDQGLQFLIQYYNGEERAKGNILERFSAQQFPDLHSELNLSSLELGDSALYFCASSPPYEGVGGYTFGSGTRLTVV.

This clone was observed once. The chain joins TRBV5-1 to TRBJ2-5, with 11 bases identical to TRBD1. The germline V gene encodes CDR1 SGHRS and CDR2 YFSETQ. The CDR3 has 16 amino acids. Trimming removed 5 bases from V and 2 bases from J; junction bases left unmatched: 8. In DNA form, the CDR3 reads TGCGCCAGCAGGGAAGGGACAGGGGGTCTTCAAGAGACCCAGTACTTC. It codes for CASREGTGGLQETQYF.

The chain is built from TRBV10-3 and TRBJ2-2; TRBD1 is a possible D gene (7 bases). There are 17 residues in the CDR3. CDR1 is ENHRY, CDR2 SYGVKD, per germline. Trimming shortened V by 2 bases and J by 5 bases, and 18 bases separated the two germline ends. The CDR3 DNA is TGTGCCATCAGTGAGGGAGGAACAGGGGCGGGGACCGGGGAGCTGTTTTTT. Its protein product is CAISEGGTGAGTGELFF.

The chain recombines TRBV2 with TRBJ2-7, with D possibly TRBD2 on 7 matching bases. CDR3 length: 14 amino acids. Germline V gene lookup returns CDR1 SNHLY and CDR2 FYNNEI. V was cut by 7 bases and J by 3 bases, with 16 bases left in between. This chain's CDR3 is CASTGGKGGYEQYF. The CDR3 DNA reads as TGTGCCAGCACCGGGGGGAAGGGGGGCTACGAGCAGTACTTC.

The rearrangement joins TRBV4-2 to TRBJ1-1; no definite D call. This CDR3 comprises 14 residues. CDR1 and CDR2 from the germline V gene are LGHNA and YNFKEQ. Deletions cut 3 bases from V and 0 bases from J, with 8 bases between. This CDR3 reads CASSQEWVNTEAFF. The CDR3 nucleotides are TGTGCCAGCAGCCAGGAGTGGGTGAACACTGAAGCTTTCTTT.

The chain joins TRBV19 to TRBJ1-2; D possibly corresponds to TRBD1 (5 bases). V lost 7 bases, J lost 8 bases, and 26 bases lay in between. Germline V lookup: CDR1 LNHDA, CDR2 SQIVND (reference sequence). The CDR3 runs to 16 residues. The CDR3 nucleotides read TGTGCCAGTACCGCCAGGAAGAACGGGGGAACTCGCGGCTACACCTTC. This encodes CASTARKNGGTRGYTF.

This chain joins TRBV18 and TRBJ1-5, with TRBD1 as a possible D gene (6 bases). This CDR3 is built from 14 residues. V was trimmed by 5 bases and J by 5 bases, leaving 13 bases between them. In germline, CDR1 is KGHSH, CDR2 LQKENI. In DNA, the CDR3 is TGTGCCAGCTCAATACAGGGTCCCTATCAGCCCCAGCATTTT. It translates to CASSIQGPYQPQHF.

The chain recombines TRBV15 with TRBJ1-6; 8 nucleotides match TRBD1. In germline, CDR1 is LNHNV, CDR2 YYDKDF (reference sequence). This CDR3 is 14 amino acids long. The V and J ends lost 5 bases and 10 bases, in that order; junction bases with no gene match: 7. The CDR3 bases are TGTGCCACCAGCCCAGGGGGCCTAGGATCACCCCTCCACTTT. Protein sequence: CATSPGGLGSPLHF.